A single sample gave rise to the 19 T cell receptor beta chains below, sequenced in a study of vaccination and CD4 T cells after COVID-19 (dated by TCRdb to 2022 to 2024). These receptors have no identified antigens. The library came from PCR. TCRdb lists the instrument as Illumina iSeq 100. TCR sequencing of DNA from cultured CD4+ T cells used the Oncomine TCR Beta short-read assay at the Johns Hopkins FTIC core. Starting from the raw public reads, TCRdb applied fastp trimming at Q25, assembled clones with MiXCR and retained in-frame beta chains. Every CDR3 protein is listed once, alongside the most common genes and DNA of its rows. This sample has some 10,000 distinct CDR3 sequences in its table, and 32% of those were observed once. The top ten clones comprise about 15% of the sample. In light of the paper, this sample's treatment or condition label describes: roughly 11-day PBMC culture with coronavirus spike peptide pools or control peptides (ViraFEST assay).

The sequenced sample was CD4+ T cells from blood, cultured in vitro, obtained after SARS-CoV-2 vaccination. The receptors were gathered from a human donor who had recovered from COVID-19.

The table lists this clonotype with a few counts. The chain employs TRBV7-8 and TRBJ2-1; tentative D call: TRBD2 (6 bases). Looked up from germline, CDR1 is SGHVS and CDR2 is FQNEAQ. V shed 4 bases and J shed 6 bases, with 10 bases lying between them. This CDR3 comprises 13 residues. This CDR3 is CASSSSTSNEQFF. The CDR3 DNA reads TGTGCCAGCAGCTCTTCGACTAGCAATGAGCAGTTCTTC.

In this sample, this clonotype is large (0.1 to 1%). The chain is built from TRBV6-2 or TRBV6-3 and TRBJ2-3; tentative D call: TRBD2 (7 bases). This CDR3 is 14 amino acids long. Germline CDR1 MNHEY, CDR2 SVGEGT. Trimming shortened V by 10 bases and J by 4 bases, and 18 bases separated the two germline ends. CDR3 sequence (DNA): TGTGCCAACCCAGGGGAGGGTCGGGCAGATACGCAGTATTTT. Its protein product is CANPGEGRADTQYF.

The chain joins TRBV28 to TRBJ2-5; 8 bases align to TRBD1. Germline V gene data show CDR1 as MDHEN and CDR2 as SYDVKM. The ends lost 6 bases at V and 4 bases at J; junction bases unmatched: 13. The CDR3 is 16 amino acids. The CDR3 is CASRTQGASGGETQYF. CDR3 bases: TGTGCCAGCAGGACTCAGGGGGCATCTGGAGGAGAGACCCAGTACTTC.

The chain has TRBV7-9 and TRBJ1-6; the D gene is possibly TRBD1 (6 bases). This CDR3 spans 16 amino acids. Germline V gene sequence: CDR1 SEHNR, CDR2 FQNEAQ (reference sequence). V was clipped by 3 bases and J by 3 bases, with 12 bases between them. This CDR3 reads CASSFGGPNYNSPLHF. The CDR3 bases are TGTGCCAGCAGCTTTGGGGGGCCGAACTATAATTCACCCCTCCACTTT.

In its sample, this clonotype was seen a few times. This chain joins TRBV6-8 and TRBJ2-1; 11 bases align to TRBD2. The trim removed 2 bases at V and 3 bases at J, leaving 3 bases unmatched. Germline V lookup: CDR1 MNHGY, CDR2 SAAAGT. This CDR3 has 16 amino acids. CDR3 sequence: CASSYTLAGVYNEQFF. CDR3 nucleotide sequence: TGTGCCAGCAGTTACACACTAGCGGGGGTCTACAATGAGCAGTTCTTC.

The rearrangement joins TRBV19 to TRBJ1-1; TRBD1 matches at 8 bases. Losses at the gene ends were 5 bases for V and 0 bases for J; bases not matched to a gene: 5. There are 15 residues in the CDR3. The germline CDR1 and CDR2 sequences are LNHDA and SQIVND (reference sequence). DNA for the CDR3: TGTGCCAGTAGTTCCCGACAGGGGATGAACACTGAAGCTTTCTTT. Its protein product is CASSSRQGMNTEAFF.

This clonotype was picked up a small number of times. The V gene is TRBV6-1, the J gene TRBJ1-2, with 7 positions matching TRBD1. The V segment lost 4 bases and the J segment 2 bases; nucleotides outside the gene matches: 7. Germline CDR1 MNHNS, CDR2 SASEGT. This CDR3 region has 15 residues. For the CDR3, the DNA is TGTGCCAGCAGTGTCCAGGGGGGAGGAAACTATGGCTACACCTTC. It yields the protein CASSVQGGGNYGYTF.

The rearrangement uses TRBV29-1 and TRBJ2-3, with 8 positions matching TRBD2. This CDR3 is built from 14 residues. After removal of 4 bases from V and 6 bases from J, the junction contained 9 bases not matched to a gene. The germline V gene encodes CDR1 SQVTM and CDR2 ANQGSEA. CDR3 residues: CSVAFRGGPDTQYF. The CDR3 DNA reads as TGCAGCGTTGCATTTCGGGGGGGACCGGATACGCAGTATTTT.

The J gene is TRBJ1-1, the V gene TRBV10-3; D is perhaps TRBD1 (6 bases). V lost 5 bases and J lost 2, with 9 bases in between. The CDR3 totals 13 residues. CDR1 and CDR2 (germline): ENHRY, SYGVKD. CDR3 sequence reads: CAISQGGNTEAFF. CDR3 nucleotide sequence: TGTGCCATCAGTCAAGGGGGTAACACTGAAGCTTTCTTT.

CDR3 nucleotide sequence: TGTGCCATCAGTGTGTTTAGCGGGAGGTCCAATGAGCAGTTCTTC. Residues: CAISVFSGRSNEQFF. The V gene is TRBV10-3, the J gene TRBJ2-1, with 10 bases lining up with TRBD2. Germline V lookup: CDR1 ENHRY, CDR2 SYGVKD. The CDR3 runs to 15 residues. After removal of 4 bases from V and 6 bases from J, the junction contained 6 bases not matched to a gene.

The gene calls are TRBV7-2 and TRBJ2-1, with 8 bases aligning to TRBD2. CDR3 size: 16 residues. Germline values: CDR1 SGHTA, CDR2 FQGNSA. V shed 5 bases, J shed 3 bases, and the junction held 9 bases outside the gene matches. In DNA, the CDR3 is TGTGCCAGCAGCCGATTAACTAGCGGAGTCTACAATGAGCAGTTCTTC. Its translation is CASSRLTSGVYNEQFF. The whole variable domain, filled in from reference TRBV7-2 and TRBJ2-1, reads GAGVSQSPSNKVTEKGKDVELRCDPISGHTALYWYRQSLGQGLEFLIYFQGNSAPDKSGLPSDRFSAERTGGSVSTLTIQRTQQEDSAVYLCASSRLTSGVYNEQFFGPGTRLTVL.

This chain uses TRBV28 with TRBJ1-1; perhaps TRBD1 as D (6 bases). Germline assignment: CDR1 MDHEN and CDR2 SYDVKM. Deletions cut 5 bases from V and 6 bases from J, with 19 bases between. The CDR3 has 15 amino acids. CDR3: CASSMPGYRVPEAFF. CDR3 bases: TGTGCCAGCAGTATGCCAGGATACAGGGTCCCTGAAGCTTTCTTT.

The sample holds a few counts of this clonotype. J is TRBJ2-5 and V is TRBV7-2; TRBD1 is a possible D gene (5 bases). CDR1 is SGHTA, CDR2 FQGNSA, per germline. The CDR3 sequence is 13 residues long. Between the trimmed V and J ends, which lost 5 bases and 5 bases, there was a span of 12 bases. The CDR3 DNA is TGTGCCAGCAGCCAGGGATTCAAGGAGACCCAGTACTTC. It encodes CASSQGFKETQYF.

This clonotype came up a few times. In DNA, the CDR3 is TGTGCCACCTCCGGACGGTTGACTGAAGCTTTCTTT. Protein: CATSGRLTEAFF. The chain joins TRBV18 to TRBJ1-1; D unclear. V lost 10 bases and J lost 5, with 14 bases in between. Germline V gene data show CDR1 as KGHSH and CDR2 as LQKENI. This CDR3 is 12 amino acids long.

This clonotype was counted a few times. The J gene is TRBJ2-5, the V gene TRBV4-2, with 7 bases fitting TRBD2. The CDR3 covers 17 residues. Trimming removed 5 bases from V and 4 bases from J; junction bases left unmatched: 16. CDR1 LGHNA and CDR2 YNFKEQ come from the germline V gene. CDR3 amino acids: CASSLALGGYGPETQYF. The CDR3 coding sequence is TGTGCCAGCAGCTTAGCGCTGGGGGGGTACGGCCCAGAGACCCAGTACTTC.

This clonotype is medium-sized in the sample. The chain joins TRBV7-2 to TRBJ1-1; D is ambiguous. The germline gives CDR1 SGHTA, CDR2 FQGNSA. The CDR3 is made up of 12 amino acids. Trimming shortened V by 2 bases and J by 8 bases, and 9 bases separated the two germline ends. CDR3 sequence: CASSLLGVEAFF. DNA for the CDR3: TGTGCCAGCAGCTTATTAGGAGTCGAAGCTTTCTTT.

This clonotype turned up a few times. The gene calls are TRBV6-5 and TRBJ1-1; 7 bases map to TRBD1. Germline V gene lookup returns CDR1 MNHEY and CDR2 SVGAGI. Trimming took 6 bases from V and 1 from J; bases not matched to a gene: 5. The CDR3 runs 14 residues. The CDR3 DNA is TGTGCCAGCAGATACGACAGGGCGAACACTGAAGCTTTCTTT. Its translation: CASRYDRANTEAFF.

This clonotype was observed a handful of times. The CDR3 bases are TGTGCCAGCTCACCTACAGGTCGAGGCGGCTATGGCTACACCTTC. It codes for CASSPTGRGGYGYTF. The chain combines TRBV18 with TRBJ1-2; a weak D match, TRBD1 (5 bases). Germline V gene data show CDR1 as KGHSH and CDR2 as LQKENI. The CDR3 runs 15 residues. Trimming stripped 3 bases from V and 4 bases from J, with 15 bases between.

This clonotype was counted only a few times. The chain combines TRBV20-1 with TRBJ2-5, with a tentative D call TRBD1 (6 bases). Trimming shortened V by 6 bases and J by 1 base, and 9 bases separated the two germline ends. This CDR3 contains 12 residues. Germline loops: CDR1 DFQATT, CDR2 SNEGSKA (reference sequence). The CDR3 reads CSARTAQETQYF. The CDR3 coding sequence is TGCAGTGCGAGGACAGCCCAAGAGACCCAGTACTTC.